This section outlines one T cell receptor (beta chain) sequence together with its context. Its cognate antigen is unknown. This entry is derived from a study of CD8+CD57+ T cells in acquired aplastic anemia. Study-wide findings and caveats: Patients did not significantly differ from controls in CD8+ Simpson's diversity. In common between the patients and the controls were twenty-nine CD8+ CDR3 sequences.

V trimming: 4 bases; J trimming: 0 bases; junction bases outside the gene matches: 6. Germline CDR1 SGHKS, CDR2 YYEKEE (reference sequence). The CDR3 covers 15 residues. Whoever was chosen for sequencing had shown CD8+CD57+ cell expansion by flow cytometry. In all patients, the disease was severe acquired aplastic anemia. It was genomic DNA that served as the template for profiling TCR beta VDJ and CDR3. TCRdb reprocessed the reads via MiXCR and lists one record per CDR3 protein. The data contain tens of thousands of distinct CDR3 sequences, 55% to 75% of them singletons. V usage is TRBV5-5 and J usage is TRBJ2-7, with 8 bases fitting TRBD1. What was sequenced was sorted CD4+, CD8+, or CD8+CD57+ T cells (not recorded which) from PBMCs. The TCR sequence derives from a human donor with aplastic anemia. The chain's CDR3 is CASSQGQETSYEQYF. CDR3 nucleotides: TGTGCCAGCAGCCAGGGACAGGAGACCTCCTACGAGCAGTACTTC.